The sequence of this T cell receptor beta chain was determined in a study of regulatory T cells in long-lasting Graves disease. As to time point: newly diagnosed GD, antithyroid drugs for less than 3 months. RNA isolated from PBMCs was used to make the TCR library. HTBI primers from iRepertoire and Arm-PCR of CDR3 regions yielded the TCR beta libraries. TCRdb reprocessed the multiplex PCR reads via MiXCR and lists one record per CDR3 protein. The sample carries around 500,000 distinct CDR3 sequences, roughly 16% recorded once. CDR1 and CDR2 from the germline V gene are SGHRS and YFSETQ. The V segment lost 0 bases and the J segment 4 bases; nucleotides outside the gene matches: 6. The length of the CDR3 is 15 residues. The same sample was also studied in work on T cells in Graves' hyperthyroidism and ophthalmopathy.

The chain has TRBV5-1 and TRBJ2-5; 7 bases match TRBD2. Sequencing used peripheral blood mononuclear cells (PBMCs), obtained at new diagnosis, from a patient treated with antithyroid drugs. The receptor's source is a woman aged 35-65 years with Graves disease. The CDR3 sequence: CASSLDGGRGETQYF. CDR3 nucleotide sequence: TGCGCCAGCAGCTTGGACGGAGGGAGGGGAGAGACCCAGTACTTC.